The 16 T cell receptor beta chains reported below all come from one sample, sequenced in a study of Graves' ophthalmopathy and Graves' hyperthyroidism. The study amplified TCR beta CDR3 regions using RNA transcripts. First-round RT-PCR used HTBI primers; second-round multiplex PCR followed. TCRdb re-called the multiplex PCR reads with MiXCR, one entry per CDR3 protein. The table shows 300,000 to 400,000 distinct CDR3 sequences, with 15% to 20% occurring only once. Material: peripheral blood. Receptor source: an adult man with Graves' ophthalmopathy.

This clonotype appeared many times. The DNA of the CDR3 is TGTGCCAGCAGCTTAAGTAGCGCCCACTCCTACGAGCAGTACTTC. Residues: CASSLSSAHSYEQYF. The chain couples TRBV7-9 to TRBJ2-7; D might be TRBD2 (5 bases). Germline V gives CDR1 SEHNR, CDR2 FQNEAQ (reference sequence). Deletions cut 2 bases from V and 0 bases from J, with 11 bases between. The CDR3 loop spans 15 amino acids.

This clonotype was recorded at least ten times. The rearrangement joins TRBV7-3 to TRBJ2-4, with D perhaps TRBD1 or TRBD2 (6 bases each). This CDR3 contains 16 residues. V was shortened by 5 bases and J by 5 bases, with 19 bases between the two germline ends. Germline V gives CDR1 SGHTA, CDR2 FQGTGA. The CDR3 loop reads CASSRGLGTGENIQYF. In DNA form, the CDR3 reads TGTGCCAGCAGCCGGGGGCTCGGGACCGGCGAAAACATTCAGTACTTC. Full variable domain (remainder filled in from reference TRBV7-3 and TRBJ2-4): GAGVSQTPSNKVTEKGKYVELRCDPISGHTALYWYRQSLGQGPEFLIYFQGTGAADDSGLPNDRFFAVRPEGSVSTLKIQRTERGDSAVYLCASSRGLGTGENIQYFGAGTRLSVL.

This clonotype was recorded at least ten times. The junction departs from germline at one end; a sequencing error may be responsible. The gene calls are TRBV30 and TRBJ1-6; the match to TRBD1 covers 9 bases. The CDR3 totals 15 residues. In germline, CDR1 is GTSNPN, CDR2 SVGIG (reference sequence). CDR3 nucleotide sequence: TGTGCCTGGAGTCGAAGGACAGGGGATAACTCACCCCTCCACTTT. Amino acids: CAWSRRTGDNSPLHF.

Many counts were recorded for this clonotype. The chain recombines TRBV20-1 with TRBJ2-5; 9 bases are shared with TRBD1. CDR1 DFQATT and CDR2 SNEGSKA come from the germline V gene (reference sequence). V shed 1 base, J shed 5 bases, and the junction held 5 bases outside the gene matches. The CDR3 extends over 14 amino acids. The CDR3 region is CSARGNRGQETQYF. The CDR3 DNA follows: TGCAGTGCTAGAGGGAACAGGGGGCAGGAGACCCAGTACTTC.

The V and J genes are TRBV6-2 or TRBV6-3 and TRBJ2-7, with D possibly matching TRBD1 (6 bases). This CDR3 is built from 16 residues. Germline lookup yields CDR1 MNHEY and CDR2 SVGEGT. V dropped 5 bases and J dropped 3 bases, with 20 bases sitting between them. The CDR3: CASSPDLLDRNYEQYF. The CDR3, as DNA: TGTGCCAGCAGTCCCGACCTCTTGGACAGAAACTACGAGCAGTACTTC.

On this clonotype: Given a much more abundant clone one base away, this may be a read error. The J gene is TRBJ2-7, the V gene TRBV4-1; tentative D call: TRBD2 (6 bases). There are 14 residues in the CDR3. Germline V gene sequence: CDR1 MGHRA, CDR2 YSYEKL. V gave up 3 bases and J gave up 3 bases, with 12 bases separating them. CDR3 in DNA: TGCGCCAGCAGCCACCTACCGGGAGTCTACGAGCAGTACTTC. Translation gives CASSHLPGVYEQYF.

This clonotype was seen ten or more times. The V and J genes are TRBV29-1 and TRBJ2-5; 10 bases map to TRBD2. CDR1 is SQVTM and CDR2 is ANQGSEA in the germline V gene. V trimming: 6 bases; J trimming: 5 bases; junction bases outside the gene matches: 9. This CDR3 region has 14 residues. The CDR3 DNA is TGCAGCGTAGTACTAGCGGGGAGTGTTGAGACCCAGTACTTC. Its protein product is CSVVLAGSVETQYF.

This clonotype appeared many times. CDR3 DNA sequence: TGTGCCAGCAGCTTGACTAGCGGGAGCTCGGTGCAGTACTTC. This sequence encodes CASSLTSGSSVQYF. The chain is built from TRBV11-2 and TRBJ2-7; TRBD2 agrees at 12 bases. Germline lookup yields CDR1 SGHAT and CDR2 FQNNGV. The CDR3 extends over 14 amino acids. Trimming took 3 bases from V and 9 from J; bases not matched to a gene: 6.

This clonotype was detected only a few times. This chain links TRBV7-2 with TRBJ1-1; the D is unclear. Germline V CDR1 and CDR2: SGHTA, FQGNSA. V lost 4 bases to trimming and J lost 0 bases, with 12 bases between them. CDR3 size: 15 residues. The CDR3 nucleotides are TGTGCCAGCAGCTCCGCCTCGGGGATGAACACTGAAGCTTTCTTT. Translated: CASSSASGMNTEAFF.

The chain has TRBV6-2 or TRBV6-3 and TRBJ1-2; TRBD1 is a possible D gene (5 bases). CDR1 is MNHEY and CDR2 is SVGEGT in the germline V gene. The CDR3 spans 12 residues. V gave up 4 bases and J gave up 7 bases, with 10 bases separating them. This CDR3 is CASSFEGLGYTF. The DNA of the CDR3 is TGTGCCAGCAGTTTTGAGGGACTTGGCTACACCTTC.

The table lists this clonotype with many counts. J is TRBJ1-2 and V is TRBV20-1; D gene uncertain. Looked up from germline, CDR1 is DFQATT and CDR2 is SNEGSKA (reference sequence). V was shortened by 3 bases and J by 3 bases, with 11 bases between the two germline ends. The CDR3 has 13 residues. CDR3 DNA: TGCAGTGCTAGTCATGGTAAAGACTATGGCTACACCTTC. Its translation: CSASHGKDYGYTF.

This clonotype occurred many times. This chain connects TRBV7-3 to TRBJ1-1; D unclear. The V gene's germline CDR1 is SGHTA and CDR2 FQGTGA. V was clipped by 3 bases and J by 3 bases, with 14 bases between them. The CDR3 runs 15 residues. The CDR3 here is CASSLSGLPDTEAFF. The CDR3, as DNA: TGTGCCAGCAGCTTGTCAGGCCTACCAGACACTGAAGCTTTCTTT.

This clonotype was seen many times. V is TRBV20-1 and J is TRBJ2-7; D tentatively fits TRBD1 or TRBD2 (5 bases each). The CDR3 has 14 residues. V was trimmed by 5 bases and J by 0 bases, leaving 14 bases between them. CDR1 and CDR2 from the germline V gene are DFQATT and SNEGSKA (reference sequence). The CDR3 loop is CSALARDHSYEQYF. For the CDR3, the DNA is TGCAGTGCTCTAGCCCGGGACCACTCCTACGAGCAGTACTTC.

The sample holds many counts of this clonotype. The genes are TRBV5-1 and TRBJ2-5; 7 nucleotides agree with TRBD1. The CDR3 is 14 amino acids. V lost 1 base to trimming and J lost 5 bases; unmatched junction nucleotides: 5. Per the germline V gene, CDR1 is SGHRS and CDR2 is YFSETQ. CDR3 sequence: CASSLLTGMETQYF. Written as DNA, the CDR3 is TGCGCCAGCAGCTTGTTGACAGGGATGGAGACCCAGTACTTC.

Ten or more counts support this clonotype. The CDR3 reads CASSYGDRVNTGELFF. CDR3 DNA sequence: TGTGCCAGCAGTTACGGCGACAGGGTAAACACCGGGGAGCTGTTTTTT. This chain joins TRBV6-5 and TRBJ2-2, with 7 bases identical to TRBD1. Germline V lookup: CDR1 MNHEY, CDR2 SVGAGI. This CDR3 is 16 amino acids long. The junction had 5 bases not matched to a gene; V was cut back by 2 bases and J by 2 bases.

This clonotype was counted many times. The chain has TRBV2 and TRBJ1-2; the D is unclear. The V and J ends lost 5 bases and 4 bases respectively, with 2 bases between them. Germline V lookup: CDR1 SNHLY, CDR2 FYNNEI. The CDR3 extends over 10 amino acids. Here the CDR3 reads CASSIYGYTF. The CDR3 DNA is TGTGCCAGCAGTATCTATGGCTACACCTTC.